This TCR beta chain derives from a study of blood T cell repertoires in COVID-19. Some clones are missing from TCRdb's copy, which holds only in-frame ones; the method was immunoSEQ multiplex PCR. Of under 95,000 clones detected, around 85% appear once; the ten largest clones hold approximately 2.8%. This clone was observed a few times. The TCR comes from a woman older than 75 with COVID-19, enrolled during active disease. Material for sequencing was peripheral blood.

The CDR3 DNA reads TGTGCCAGCAGCTTGGGGGGACAGGGGGCTAGCAAAAACATTCAGTACTTC. Protein: CASSLGGQGASKNIQYF. V usage is TRBV7-8 and J usage is TRBJ2-4; 12 nucleotides align to TRBD1. The CDR3 runs to 17 residues. V lost 3 bases and J lost 3; bases outside the gene matches: 6. Per the germline V gene, CDR1 is SGHVS and CDR2 is FQNEAQ.